This TCR beta chain was identified during a study of high-grade serous ovarian cancer treatment subgroups. Whole-study context: On average, approximately 15,000 reads and 6,000 to 7,500 unique TCR beta rearrangements were obtained per sample. Study outcomes and limitations: Same-patient tumor repertoires overlapped at about 0.11 to 0.85; different patients barely overlapped. Without spatial data, bulk sequencing limits insight into HGSC tumor diversity.

Here immunoSEQ multiplex PCR was the method, and the copy in TCRdb shows in-frame clones only, minus some. In the table there are roughly 3,000 clones, roughly 72% of which are singletons. Tumor tissue was taken before any definitive surgery or chemotherapy was given. A remark on this clone: Its matching antigen is unknown.

The CDR3 extends over 16 amino acids. The junction had 8 bases not matched to a gene; V was cut back by 3 bases and J by 1 base. The germline V gene has CDR1 SGDLS and CDR2 YYNGEE. This chain connects TRBV9 to TRBJ2-7, with 9 bases that match TRBD1. The sample taken for sequencing was tumor tissue. This clonotype was obtained from a human donor with high-grade serous ovarian cancer. The CDR3, as DNA: TGTGCCAGCAGCGCGCAACAGGGGGCAGCGTCCTACGAGCAGTACTTC. Its protein product is CASSAQQGAASYEQYF.